These 15 T cell receptor beta chains originate from one sample sequenced in a study of CD8+ T cells in alopecia areata. It was cDNA, reverse transcribed from extracted RNA, that served as the sequencing template. The table came from immunoSEQ multiplex PCR; TCRdb's copy has only in-frame clones and leaves some out. The data contain around 100,000 clones, just over 85% of them singletons. Treatment here: oral pan-JAK inhibitor, 5-10 mg twice daily. The starting material was CD8+ T cells sorted from blood, obtained at approximately week 30, from a patient treated with tofacitinib. The receptor source for this set is a human donor with alopecia areata.

The chain links TRBV7-8 to TRBJ1-1, with D unresolved. Germline CDR1 SGHVS, CDR2 FQNEAQ. The V and J ends lost 1 base and 4 bases respectively, with 10 bases between them. The CDR3 has 14 residues. CDR3 nucleotide sequence: TGTGCCAGCAGCTTAGTTGGAGGGCCCACTGAAGCTTTCTTT. Encoded protein: CASSLVGGPTEAFF. The complete variable domain, with remaining parts taken from reference TRBV7-8 and TRBJ1-1, reads GAGVSQSPRYKVAKRGQDVALRCDPISGHVSLFWYQQALGQGPEFLTYFQNEAQLDKSGLPSDRFFAERPEGSVSTLKIQRTQQEDSAVYLCASSLVGGPTEAFFGQGTRLTVV.

The genes are TRBV4-1 and TRBJ2-4; 14 positions match TRBD2. CDR3 length: 19 residues. Germline assignment: CDR1 MGHRA and CDR2 YSYEKL. The junction had 10 bases not matched to a gene; V was cut back by 0 bases and J by 6 bases. CDR3 region: CASSQDPPTSGGAVNIQYF. The CDR3 DNA follows: TGCGCCAGCAGCCAAGATCCCCCGACTAGCGGGGGGGCAGTAAACATTCAGTACTTC.

The J gene is TRBJ2-3, the V gene TRBV9; D perhaps matches TRBD2 (6 bases). Trimming left V 0 bases short and J 7 bases short, with 15 bases between. The germline V gene has CDR1 SGDLS and CDR2 YYNGEE. This CDR3 has 15 residues. The CDR3 loop is CASSVVGTQLNTQYF. CDR3 DNA sequence: TGTGCCAGCAGCGTAGTTGGGACTCAGCTCAATACGCAGTATTTT.

V is TRBV6-5 and J is TRBJ1-3; D remains ambiguous. Deletions cut 1 base from V and 0 bases from J, with 7 bases between. The CDR3 runs to 15 residues. Per germline, CDR1 MNHEY and CDR2 SVGAGI. The CDR3 here is CASSYWVHSGNTIYF. The CDR3 DNA reads as TGTGCCAGCAGTTACTGGGTCCACTCTGGAAACACCATATATTTT.

The J gene is TRBJ2-1, the V gene TRBV14, with D hard to call. The CDR3 loop spans 15 amino acids. The germline CDR1 and CDR2 sequences are SGHDN and FVKESK. V was trimmed by 4 bases and J by 7 bases, leaving 17 bases between them. This CDR3 reads CASSLNDWGRNEQFF. For the CDR3, the DNA is TGTGCCAGCAGCCTAAACGATTGGGGTAGGAATGAGCAGTTCTTC.

Here the CDR3 reads CASSGDRFGYTF. The CDR3, as DNA: TGTGCCAGCAGTGGGGACAGATTCGGCTACACCTTC. The rearrangement links TRBV2 to TRBJ1-2; TRBD1 matches at 7 bases. J lost 8 bases, V lost 4 bases, and 4 bases had no gene match. Per germline, CDR1 SNHLY and CDR2 FYNNEI. CDR3 size: 12 residues.

The rearrangement uses TRBV7-3 and TRBJ1-2; D might be TRBD1 (6 bases). The V end lost 1 base, the J end lost 1 base, and 10 bases lay between the germline ends. Germline assignment: CDR1 SGHTA and CDR2 FQGTGA. The CDR3 is 15 amino acids. CDR3 region: CASSLMAGDNYGYTF. As DNA, the CDR3 is TGTGCCAGCAGCTTAATGGCAGGGGATAACTATGGCTACACCTTC.

V and J are TRBV18 and TRBJ2-7, with unresolved D. Germline V gene lookup returns CDR1 KGHSH and CDR2 LQKENI. Trimming stripped 0 bases from V and 4 bases from J, with 10 bases between. The CDR3 spans 14 residues. The CDR3 DNA sequence: TGTGCCAGCTCACCACCGGCTTCGGTATACGAGCAGTACTTC. Its translation: CASSPPASVYEQYF.

V is TRBV5-4 and J is TRBJ2-3, with 15 bases matching TRBD2. The CDR3 is 19 amino acids. With 4 bases clipped from V and 0 bases from J, the junction kept 9 bases outside the gene matches. Germline lookup yields CDR1 SGHNT and CDR2 YYREEE (reference sequence). Here the CDR3 DNA reads TGTGCCAGCAGCCGAGGACTAGCGGGGGGGCCGAGGAGCACAGATACGCAGTATTTT. Its translation is CASSRGLAGGPRSTDTQYF.

J is TRBJ2-3 and V is TRBV15; D is tentatively TRBD1 or TRBD2 (6 bases each). V gave up 0 bases and J gave up 2 bases, with 9 bases separating them. Germline V CDR1 and CDR2: LNHNV, YYDKDF (reference sequence). The length of the CDR3 is 15 residues. CDR3: CATSREPGATDTQYF. CDR3 nucleotides: TGTGCCACCAGCAGAGAACCGGGGGCCACAGATACGCAGTATTTT.

V is TRBV2 and J is TRBJ2-2; 9 nucleotides align to TRBD2. CDR3 length equals 16 residues. The V gene end was trimmed by 9 bases and the J gene end by 1 base; junction bases not matched to a gene: 9. Germline loops: CDR1 SNHLY, CDR2 FYNNEI. Written as DNA, the CDR3 is TGTGCCAGTCCGAAGGCAGCGGGGGGGAACACCGGGGAGCTGTTTTTT. This sequence encodes CASPKAAGGNTGELFF.

The chain links TRBV6-5 to TRBJ2-3, with D possibly matching TRBD2 (5 bases). Germline CDR1 is MNHEY and CDR2 is SVGAGI. CDR3 size: 14 residues. Trimming removed 8 bases from V and 4 bases from J, with 16 bases in between. In DNA, the CDR3 is TGTGCCAGCGGGTCGGGGAGTGGGGCAGATACGCAGTATTTT. This codes for CASGSGSGADTQYF.

The chain couples TRBV29-1 to TRBJ2-7; a weak D match, TRBD2 (6 bases). The CDR3 has 13 amino acids. Deletions cut 7 bases from V and 2 bases from J, with 15 bases between. The germline V gene has CDR1 SQVTM and CDR2 ANQGSEA. The CDR3 protein is CSGRSGRTYEQYF. CDR3 DNA sequence: TGCAGCGGGCGGTCAGGGAGGACCTACGAGCAGTACTTC.

The CDR3 DNA follows: TGCGCCAGCAGCCATCAAGCGAGAGCCGATACGCAGTATTTT. Translating gives CASSHQARADTQYF. This sequence joins TRBV4-1 and TRBJ2-3; D gene uncertain. CDR1 and CDR2 (germline): MGHRA, YSYEKL. V lost 3 bases, J lost 6 bases, and 13 bases lay in between. The CDR3 spans 14 residues.

The chain recombines TRBV6-1 with TRBJ1-5, with 8 bases matching TRBD1. The CDR3 sequence is 18 residues long. CDR1 and CDR2 from the germline V gene are MNHNS and SASEGT. J lost 3 bases, V lost 0 bases, and 10 bases had no gene match. CDR3 region: CASSEAALRQGNNQPQHF. Here the CDR3 DNA reads TGTGCCAGCAGTGAAGCTGCATTGAGACAGGGGAACAATCAGCCCCAGCATTTT.